The T cell receptor beta chain described here comes from a study of blood T cell repertoires in COVID-19. In the source study's methods: Nucleated cell number was recorded as an estimate derived from reference gene primer amplification. Assay used: immunoSEQ multiplex PCR; TCRdb lists only in-frame clones, some missing. V and J calls and clone size come straight from that table; D and trimming were deduced from the DNA. The table has about 210,000 clones, 81% seen once. Trimming cost V 4 bases and J 6 bases; bases outside gene matches: 6. CDR3 length: 15 residues. Looked up from germline, CDR1 is SGHTS and CDR2 is YDEGEE.

Input material: PBMCs or T cells enriched from blood (not recorded which). The chain joins TRBV5-8 to TRBJ1-4, with 10 bases that match TRBD1. The source of this sequence is a man in his forties who had recovered from COVID-19. CDR3 region: CASSLTGGVHEKLFF. The DNA for the CDR3 is TGTGCCAGCAGCCTGACAGGGGGCGTACATGAAAAACTGTTTTTT.